This T cell receptor (beta chain) was documented in a study of cytotoxic CD8 clonotypes in ibrutinib-treated CLL. Profiling relied on immunoSEQ multiplex PCR, and the TCRdb table lists in-frame clones only, not all of them. The sample records roughly 190,000 clones, about two thirds being singletons. Trimming cost V 2 bases and J 10 bases; bases outside gene matches: 9. Per the germline V gene, CDR1 is LGHNA and CDR2 is YSLEER. CDR3 length: 16 amino acids. The input for sequencing was PBMCs, taken after 24 months of ibrutinib treatment. The chain is built from TRBV4-3 and TRBJ1-5, with 12 bases matching TRBD1. The receptor's source is a human donor with chronic lymphocytic leukemia. The CDR3 is CASSQNPGQGALPQHF. CDR3 DNA sequence: TGCGCCAGCAGCCAAAATCCGGGACAGGGGGCGTTACCCCAGCATTTT.